The rows below give T cell receptor beta chains drawn from one sample of a study of T cell repertoires in cytomegalovirus infection. Each CDR3 protein gets one entry after TCRdb re-called the reads with MiXCR. The data contain 80,000 to 130,000 distinct CDR3 sequences, under 25% of them seen just once; the ten biggest clones take up approximately 40%. Material: CD8+ T cells from PBMCs. All receptors derive from a human donor in good health (CMV status not recorded). Some clones in this sample may be carry-over from other donors' samples. CDR3s include the opening cysteine and the closing phenylalanine or tryptophan. Each record gives: clone size, V gene, CDR3 length, D gene, J gene, CDR3 DNA, CDR3 protein. A D gene is named only where the DNA matches it firmly. Part of the rows lack a size; the others show once, few, many or a class for expanded clones.

many	TRBV7-2	16	.	TRBJ1-4	TGTGCCAGCAGCTTCAGAGGTCCTACAACTAATGAAAAACTGTTTTTT	CASSFRGPTTNEKLFF
few	TRBV6-1	14	TRBD1	TRBJ1-5	TGTGCCAGCAGTTCCCCGACAGGGGGTCAGCCCCAGCATTTT	CASSSPTGGQPQHF
many	TRBV7-6	18	.	TRBJ2-1	TGTGCCAGCAGCTTGGGGGGGCTATCTCCGGACAATGGGAATGAGCAGTTCTTC	CASSLGGLSPDNGNEQFF
many	TRBV7-9	14	.	TRBJ2-4	TGTGCCAGCAGCTTGAGCGGGGCCAAAAACATTCAGTACTTC	CASSLSGAKNIQYF
few	TRBV15	17	TRBD1	TRBJ2-1	TGTGCCACCAGCAGAGATGCCGACAGGGTCCCATACAATGAGCAGTTCTTC	CATSRDADRVPYNEQFF
.	TRBV6-2/TRBV6-3	15	.	TRBJ1-1	TGTGCCAGCAGTTACTCGGGACACAGGAACACTGAAGCTTTCTTT	CASSYSGHRNTEAFF
many	TRBV19	15	.	TRBJ2-1	TGTGCCAGTACCCAAGACGCGAGCTCCTACAATGAGCAGTTCTTC	CASTQDASSYNEQFF
many	TRBV27	11	.	TRBJ2-5	TGTGCCAGCAGTCCCTATAGATCCCAGTACTTC	CASSPYRSQYF
many	TRBV27	14	.	TRBJ1-5	TGTGCCAGCAGTCCGGGACGGAGCAATCAGCCCCAGCATTTT	CASSPGRSNQPQHF
.	TRBV2	11	.	TRBJ2-2	TGTGCCAGCAGTGCGTCCGGGGAGCTGTTTTTT	CASSASGELFF